This TCR beta chain was observed in a study of blood T cell repertoires in COVID-19. Per germline, CDR1 SGHRS and CDR2 YFSETQ. The CDR3 is 17 amino acids. V shed 5 bases and J shed 12 bases, with 32 bases lying between them. Per the original methods: The assay estimated nucleated cells by amplifying reference gene primers. Assay used: immunoSEQ multiplex PCR; TCRdb lists only in-frame clones, some missing. V and J calls and clone size come straight from that table; D and trimming were deduced from the DNA. The sample lists 85,000 to 130,000 clones, around 86% occurring once. Researchers sorted participants into cohorts using their self-reported clinical history.

This sequence was found in a woman aged 50 to 65 who had recovered from COVID-19. This chain joins TRBV5-1 and TRBJ1-1; D remains ambiguous. The sample taken for sequencing was PBMCs or T cells enriched from blood (not recorded which). CDR3 nucleotide sequence: TGCGCCAGCAGTCGTTGGGGATCGGTTAACAGTAACCGGGAGACTTTCTTT. Encoded protein: CASSRWGSVNSNRETFF.